This is a list of T cell receptor beta chains from one sample in a study of glioma-infiltrating T cells after dendritic cell vaccination. Data came from immunoSEQ multiplex PCR; TCRdb stores just in-frame clones and leaves some out. This sample carries 80,000 to 100,000 clones, about four fifths of them seen once, and the ten largest clones take 6%. The specimen comprised blood, sampled before dendritic cell vaccination. The source of these receptors is a human donor with glioblastoma. Both conserved end residues are part of each CDR3. A D gene is named only where the DNA matches it firmly. Clone size is not always given. Where it is, it says once, few, many or a class for expanded clones.

d_gene: TRBD1; j_gene: TRBJ2-2; abundance: few; v_gene: TRBV6-4; CDR3nt: TGTGCCAGCAGTGACCAGGGGGACACCGGGGAGCTGTTTTTT; CDR3aa: CASSDQGDTGELFF
d_gene: -; j_gene: TRBJ2-3; abundance: -; v_gene: TRBV7-3; CDR3nt: TGTGCCAGCAGCTCGTTTCCGGGAGATACGCAGTATTTT; CDR3aa: CASSSFPGDTQYF
d_gene: -; j_gene: TRBJ1-2; abundance: -; v_gene: TRBV5-4; CDR3nt: TGTGCCAGCAGCCTGGGGTTAGGGGCCGGGTATGGAGATGGCTACACCTTC; CDR3aa: CASSLGLGAGYGDGYTF
d_gene: TRBD2; j_gene: TRBJ2-5; abundance: -; v_gene: TRBV6-5; CDR3nt: TGTGCCAGCAGTTTTGGAATAGCGGGGTCCCAAGAGACCCAGTACTTC; CDR3aa: CASSFGIAGSQETQYF
d_gene: -; j_gene: TRBJ1-2; abundance: -; v_gene: TRBV27; CDR3nt: TGTGCCAGCAGTTTCATAGGCGCGGTCGGGGTTGGGGATGGCTACACCTTC; CDR3aa: CASSFIGAVGVGDGYTF
d_gene: TRBD1; j_gene: TRBJ1-2; abundance: few; v_gene: TRBV7-9; CDR3nt: TGTGCCAGCAGCGCCGGACAGGGGGCGACGGGCTACACCTTC; CDR3aa: CASSAGQGATGYTF
d_gene: -; j_gene: TRBJ2-7; abundance: -; v_gene: TRBV28; CDR3nt: TGTGCCAGCAAGGAAAGTGTGCAGGGGTCCTACGAGCAGTACTTC; CDR3aa: CASKESVQGSYEQYF
d_gene: -; j_gene: TRBJ1-4; abundance: -; v_gene: TRBV14; CDR3nt: TGTGCCAGCAGCCAAGACAGGGATAATGAAAAACTGTTTTTT; CDR3aa: CASSQDRDNEKLFF
d_gene: -; j_gene: TRBJ1-2; abundance: -; v_gene: TRBV5-4; CDR3nt: TGTGCCAGCAGCCCCGAGTGGGCTTCGATAGACTATGGCTACACCTTC; CDR3aa: CASSPEWASIDYGYTF
d_gene: TRBD1; j_gene: TRBJ2-7; abundance: -; v_gene: TRBV10-3; CDR3nt: TGTGCCATCAGAACCGGGACAGGGGAGTACGAGCAGTACTTC; CDR3aa: CAIRTGTGEYEQYF
d_gene: TRBD2; j_gene: TRBJ2-1; abundance: -; v_gene: TRBV6-5; CDR3nt: TGTGCCAGCAGTCTCAGACTAGCCTCCAATGAGCAGTTCTTC; CDR3aa: CASSLRLASNEQFF
d_gene: -; j_gene: TRBJ1-1; abundance: -; v_gene: TRBV30; CDR3nt: TGTGCCTGGAGTGTATTAGTAGCGAACACTGAAGCTTTCTTT; CDR3aa: CAWSVLVANTEAFF
d_gene: TRBD1; j_gene: TRBJ1-2; abundance: -; v_gene: TRBV6-6; CDR3nt: TGTGCCAGCAGTTACCCAACCGGGACAGGGGGTGGCTACACCTTC; CDR3aa: CASSYPTGTGGGYTF
d_gene: TRBD1; j_gene: TRBJ1-2; abundance: -; v_gene: TRBV4-1; CDR3nt: TGCGCCAGCAGCCAAGACCCCGACAGGGGTGGCTACACCTTC; CDR3aa: CASSQDPDRGGYTF
d_gene: TRBD1; j_gene: TRBJ2-1; abundance: -; v_gene: TRBV30; CDR3nt: TGTGCCTGGAGTGGGGACAGGGTGGGCCAGCAGTTCTTC; CDR3aa: CAWSGDRVGQQFF
d_gene: -; j_gene: TRBJ1-1; abundance: -; v_gene: TRBV19; CDR3nt: TGTGCCAGTAGTATAATGGGAGGGGGCACTGAAGCTTTCTTT; CDR3aa: CASSIMGGGTEAFF
d_gene: -; j_gene: TRBJ1-6; abundance: -; v_gene: TRBV6-1; CDR3nt: TGTGCCAGCAGTGAACAGGGCCGTAGCTGGTCATTTTCATCACCCCTCCACTTT; CDR3aa: CASSEQGRSWSFSSPLHF
d_gene: -; j_gene: TRBJ2-7; abundance: -; v_gene: TRBV9; CDR3nt: TGTGCCAGCAGCGTTTCCCTTACCTCGGGCGAGCAGTACTTC; CDR3aa: CASSVSLTSGEQYF
d_gene: -; j_gene: TRBJ2-5; abundance: -; v_gene: TRBV1; CDR3nt: TGCACCAGCAGCCAAGATCGGTGGGAGCGGGAGGGGCAAGAGACCCAGTACTTC; CDR3aa: CTSSQDRWEREGQETQYF
d_gene: TRBD2; j_gene: TRBJ2-2; abundance: -; v_gene: TRBV4-1; CDR3nt: TGCGCCAGCAGCCGGACCCGATTTCTAGCGGGAGGGGCGGGCACCGGGGAGCTGTTTTTT; CDR3aa: CASSRTRFLAGGAGTGELFF
d_gene: -; j_gene: TRBJ1-4; abundance: once; v_gene: TRBV1; CDR3nt: TGCACCAGCAGCCGGAGAAGACGCGCCCGGGGTGAAAAACTGTTTTTT; CDR3aa: CTSSRRRRARGEKLFF
d_gene: -; j_gene: TRBJ2-5; abundance: -; v_gene: TRBV7-6; CDR3nt: TGTGCCAGCAGCTCATTGGGGGGCCAAGAGACCCAGTACTTC; CDR3aa: CASSSLGGQETQYF
d_gene: -; j_gene: TRBJ1-2; abundance: -; v_gene: TRBV29-1; CDR3nt: TGCAGCGTTAGCAACTATAGGACAGCCGATTATGGCTACACCTTC; CDR3aa: CSVSNYRTADYGYTF
d_gene: TRBD2; j_gene: TRBJ2-7; abundance: -; v_gene: TRBV11-3; CDR3nt: TGTGCCAGCAGCTTAAGTAGCGGGACTTACTACGAGCAGTACTTC; CDR3aa: CASSLSSGTYYEQYF
d_gene: -; j_gene: TRBJ1-1; abundance: -; v_gene: TRBV30; CDR3nt: TGTGCCTGGAGTTTGAAAGGACAGCTTGAAGCTTTCTTT; CDR3aa: CAWSLKGQLEAFF
d_gene: TRBD2; j_gene: TRBJ2-1; abundance: -; v_gene: TRBV9; CDR3nt: TGTGCCAGCAGCGATGGGACTAGCGGGGGAAATGAGCAGTTCTTC; CDR3aa: CASSDGTSGGNEQFF
d_gene: -; j_gene: TRBJ1-5; abundance: -; v_gene: TRBV9; CDR3nt: TGCGCCAGCAGCGTAGCAGGGAATAGCAATCAGCCCCAGCATTTT; CDR3aa: CASSVAGNSNQPQHF
d_gene: -; j_gene: TRBJ2-7; abundance: -; v_gene: TRBV29-1; CDR3nt: TGCAGCGCAAGGAGGGGATCCGAGCAGTACTTC; CDR3aa: CSARRGSEQYF
d_gene: TRBD2; j_gene: TRBJ2-5; abundance: -; v_gene: TRBV5-4; CDR3nt: TGTGCCAGCAGCTTGGGGGGAGCGGGGGGGCGCGAGACCCAGTACTTC; CDR3aa: CASSLGGAGGRETQYF
d_gene: TRBD1; j_gene: TRBJ1-6; abundance: -; v_gene: TRBV9; CDR3nt: TGTGCCAGCAGCTCGGCCGGGACAGGGAACTCACCCCTCCACTTT; CDR3aa: CASSSAGTGNSPLHF
d_gene: -; j_gene: TRBJ1-2; abundance: -; v_gene: TRBV2; CDR3nt: TGTGCCAGCAAAGCCGGACCGGGGGTATTGGGCTACACCTTC; CDR3aa: CASKAGPGVLGYTF
d_gene: TRBD1; j_gene: TRBJ1-1; abundance: -; v_gene: TRBV6-5; CDR3nt: TGTGCCAGCAGTTCTAGGACAGGGAGCACTGAAGCTTTCTTT; CDR3aa: CASSSRTGSTEAFF
d_gene: -; j_gene: TRBJ2-3; abundance: -; v_gene: TRBV5-6; CDR3nt: TGTGCCAGCAGCTTGAGATCGGTAGCGCGTACAGATACGCAGTATTTT; CDR3aa: CASSLRSVARTDTQYF
d_gene: -; j_gene: TRBJ2-7; abundance: -; v_gene: TRBV9; CDR3nt: TGTGCCAGCAGCGCCTCTGACAGGATGGCCTACGAGCAGTACTTC; CDR3aa: CASSASDRMAYEQYF
d_gene: -; j_gene: TRBJ1-2; abundance: -; v_gene: TRBV14; CDR3nt: TGTGCCAGCAGCCAAAACCTTGGGAGCTATGGCTACACCTTC; CDR3aa: CASSQNLGSYGYTF
d_gene: -; j_gene: TRBJ1-3; abundance: -; v_gene: TRBV5-4; CDR3nt: TGTGCCAGCAGCTCCCGGGACCCTTTACGAACCGGAGGGAACACCATATATTTT; CDR3aa: CASSSRDPLRTGGNTIYF
d_gene: TRBD2; j_gene: TRBJ2-3; abundance: -; v_gene: TRBV9; CDR3nt: TGTGCCAGCAGCGTAGCATTTGGGACTAGCGGGGGTAGGGCAGATACGCAGTATTTT; CDR3aa: CASSVAFGTSGGRADTQYF
d_gene: -; j_gene: TRBJ1-5; abundance: -; v_gene: TRBV29-1; CDR3nt: TGCAGCGTTTTAGGAGTCGGAAGCAATCAGCCCCAGCATTTT; CDR3aa: CSVLGVGSNQPQHF
d_gene: -; j_gene: TRBJ1-6; abundance: few; v_gene: TRBV11-2; CDR3nt: TGTGCCAGCAGCTTAGGTGGAGGGTGGGCCCTCCACTTT; CDR3aa: CASSLGGGWALHF
d_gene: -; j_gene: TRBJ2-2; abundance: -; v_gene: TRBV2; CDR3nt: TGTGCCAGCAGTCCGGACTCGAACACCGGGGAGCTGTTTTTT; CDR3aa: CASSPDSNTGELFF
d_gene: -; j_gene: TRBJ2-5; abundance: -; v_gene: TRBV7-8; CDR3nt: TGTGCCAGCAGCCCCGGACAGTTTCTATTACAAGAGACCCAGTACTTC; CDR3aa: CASSPGQFLLQETQYF
d_gene: -; j_gene: TRBJ1-3; abundance: few; v_gene: TRBV7-9; CDR3nt: TGTGCCAGCAGCACACCGACAGGATCCTCTGGAAACACCATATATTTT; CDR3aa: CASSTPTGSSGNTIYF
d_gene: TRBD2; j_gene: TRBJ2-7; abundance: -; v_gene: TRBV28; CDR3nt: TGTGCCAGCAGCCGACTAGCGGGAGTACAGTACGAGCAGTACTTC; CDR3aa: CASSRLAGVQYEQYF
d_gene: TRBD2; j_gene: TRBJ2-2; abundance: -; v_gene: TRBV19; CDR3nt: TGTGCCAGTAGTCCAACGGGGGGCACCGGGGAGCTGTTTTTT; CDR3aa: CASSPTGGTGELFF
d_gene: TRBD2; j_gene: TRBJ2-1; abundance: -; v_gene: TRBV2; CDR3nt: TGTGCCAGCAGACTAGCGGTCTACAATGAGCAGTTCTTC; CDR3aa: CASRLAVYNEQFF
d_gene: TRBD1; j_gene: TRBJ1-6; abundance: -; v_gene: TRBV18; CDR3nt: TGTGCCAGCTCAGAGGGGGCGAATTCACCCCTCCACTTT; CDR3aa: CASSEGANSPLHF
d_gene: TRBD1; j_gene: TRBJ2-7; abundance: -; v_gene: TRBV4-1; CDR3nt: TGCGCCAGCAGCCCGGGACAGGGGGCATACGAGCAGTACTTC; CDR3aa: CASSPGQGAYEQYF
d_gene: TRBD1; j_gene: TRBJ1-2; abundance: -; v_gene: TRBV9; CDR3nt: TGTGCCAGCAGCGCCCACAGGGGACCTCCCTATGGCTACACCTTC; CDR3aa: CASSAHRGPPYGYTF
d_gene: TRBD1; j_gene: TRBJ1-1; abundance: -; v_gene: TRBV18; CDR3nt: TGTGCCAGCTCACCTAGGTACAGGGGATTCACTGAAGCTTTCTTT; CDR3aa: CASSPRYRGFTEAFF
d_gene: -; j_gene: TRBJ2-7; abundance: -; v_gene: TRBV6-5; CDR3nt: TGTGCCAGCAGTCTAATGACAGGCTCCTACGAGCAGTACTTC; CDR3aa: CASSLMTGSYEQYF
d_gene: -; j_gene: TRBJ1-1; abundance: -; v_gene: TRBV5-1; CDR3nt: TGCGCCAGCAGCTCAATAATGAATACCAGGGAAGCTTTCTTT; CDR3aa: CASSSIMNTREAFF
d_gene: -; j_gene: TRBJ1-1; abundance: once; v_gene: TRBV19; CDR3nt: TGTGCCAGTAGTCCCGAGGGGGGGGCGAACACTGAAGCTTTCTTT; CDR3aa: CASSPEGGANTEAFF
d_gene: TRBD1; j_gene: TRBJ2-1; abundance: -; v_gene: TRBV5-1; CDR3nt: TGCGCCAGCAGCTCCGGGACAGGGAACAGGAATGAGCAGTTCTTC; CDR3aa: CASSSGTGNRNEQFF
d_gene: TRBD2; j_gene: TRBJ2-4; abundance: -; v_gene: TRBV4-2; CDR3nt: TGTGCCAGCAGCCAAGAGGGGGAAGGACTAGCAAACATTCAGTACTTC; CDR3aa: CASSQEGEGLANIQYF
d_gene: -; j_gene: TRBJ1-5; abundance: once; v_gene: TRBV6-1; CDR3nt: TGTGCCAGCAGTGATACGGGATTCGGGGGAAGTCGCCCCGGTCAGCCCCAGCATTTT; CDR3aa: CASSDTGFGGSRPGQPQHF
d_gene: TRBD1; j_gene: TRBJ1-1; abundance: -; v_gene: TRBV28; CDR3nt: TGTGCCAGCACCTCAGGGGGCTTACGCACTGAAGCTTTCTTT; CDR3aa: CASTSGGLRTEAFF
d_gene: TRBD2; j_gene: TRBJ2-3; abundance: -; v_gene: TRBV5-1; CDR3nt: TGCGCCAGCAGCTTGATAGCGGGAGGGCCTGATACGCAGTATTTT; CDR3aa: CASSLIAGGPDTQYF
d_gene: -; j_gene: TRBJ2-5; abundance: -; v_gene: TRBV4-1; CDR3nt: TGCGCCAGCAGCCAGTCCGGCTCTAGCTTGTTGGAGACCCAGTACTTC; CDR3aa: CASSQSGSSLLETQYF
d_gene: -; j_gene: TRBJ1-1; abundance: -; v_gene: TRBV28; CDR3nt: TGTGCCAGCAGTTACCAACCACAGGGCCTGAACACTGAAGCTTTCTTT; CDR3aa: CASSYQPQGLNTEAFF
d_gene: TRBD1; j_gene: TRBJ2-6; abundance: -; v_gene: TRBV7-3; CDR3nt: TGTGCCAGCAGTTATACCCCGGGACAGCCGGACTCTGGGGCCAACGTCCTGACTTTC; CDR3aa: CASSYTPGQPDSGANVLTF